This T cell receptor (beta chain) was captured by sequencing in a study of T cells in Graves' hyperthyroidism and ophthalmopathy. TCR beta CDR3 sequences were amplified from RNA transcripts. HTBI primers were the set used in a first-round RT-PCR of the TCR CDR3. TCRdb itself ran the multiplex PCR reads through MiXCR, one entry per CDR3 protein. In the table there are about 570,000 distinct CDR3 sequences, 12% to 15% of which are singletons. This clonotype has a count of ten or more. Diagnosis rested on symptoms, serum thyroxine and TRAb, thyroid ultrasound, and orbital computed tomography. The clonotype was recovered from a woman aged 40-49 years with Graves' hyperthyroidism. Sequencing used blood.

This chain's CDR3 is CASSYSGGLQETQYF. The CDR3 nucleotides read TGTGCCAGCAGTTACTCTGGCGGGCTTCAAGAGACCCAGTACTTC. The rearrangement uses TRBV6-5 and TRBJ2-5; a possible D gene is TRBD2 (5 bases). The CDR3 runs 15 residues. Trimming removed 0 bases at V and 2 bases at J, with 10 bases between. In germline, CDR1 is MNHEY, CDR2 SVGAGI.